These 10 T cell receptor beta chains originate from one sample sequenced in a study of blood T cell repertoires in COVID-19. The method was immunoSEQ multiplex PCR; TCRdb's version includes in-frame clones alone and lacks a portion of them. The sample contains around 330,000 clones, 75% to 90% of which appear only once. Specimen: PBMCs or T cells enriched from blood (not recorded which). These receptors all come from a woman aged 25 to 39 who had been exposed to COVID-19.

The V and J genes are TRBV2 and TRBJ1-4; 10 nucleotides agree with TRBD1. CDR3 length: 13 amino acids. The trim removed 6 bases at V and 8 bases at J, leaving 3 bases unmatched. The germline V gene encodes CDR1 SNHLY and CDR2 FYNNEI. CDR3 in amino acids: CASRTDRGEKLFF. The CDR3 region has the DNA TGTGCCAGCAGGACGGACAGGGGGGAAAAACTGTTTTTT.

The chain couples TRBV9 to TRBJ2-2; 11 positions agree with TRBD2. This CDR3 region has 16 residues. V lost 7 bases to trimming and J lost 0 bases; unmatched junction nucleotides: 5. Germline V gene lookup returns CDR1 SGDLS and CDR2 YYNGEE. The CDR3 coding sequence is TGTGCCAGCGGAGAACTAGCGGGGGCGAACACCGGGGAGCTGTTTTTT. As protein: CASGELAGANTGELFF.

CDR3 in DNA: TGTGCCAGCAGCTTTGGATACAGGAAGAACACTGAAGCTTTCTTT. Protein product: CASSFGYRKNTEAFF. The chain carries TRBV7-9 and TRBJ1-1; perhaps TRBD1 as D (5 bases). This CDR3 is 15 amino acids long. V lost 3 bases and J lost 1, with 12 bases in between. Germline V gene lookup returns CDR1 SEHNR and CDR2 FQNEAQ (reference sequence).

The sample holds one count of this clone. This rearrangement joins TRBV19 to TRBJ1-2; D remains ambiguous. V dropped 0 bases and J dropped 2 bases, with 7 bases sitting between them. Germline-derived CDR1 and CDR2 are LNHDA and SQIVND (reference sequence). This CDR3 comprises 14 residues. In DNA, the CDR3 is TGTGCCAGTAGTATAGATACGGGGAACTATGGCTACACCTTC. Protein sequence: CASSIDTGNYGYTF.

V is TRBV28 and J is TRBJ1-5; D remains ambiguous. In germline, CDR1 is MDHEN, CDR2 SYDVKM. The length of the CDR3 is 18 residues. The germline V and J ends were trimmed by 7 bases and 0 bases, with 22 bases remaining between them. The CDR3 coding sequence is TGTGCCAGCAACTTAAACACGAAGAGGTCTACTAGCAATCAGCCCCAGCATTTT. It encodes CASNLNTKRSTSNQPQHF.

CDR3 DNA: TGTGCTAGTGGACGTGTAACGGGGGGGAAAAATACAGATACGCAGTATTTT. Translating gives CASGRVTGGKNTDTQYF. The rearrangement joins TRBV12-5 to TRBJ2-3, with TRBD2 matching over 8 bases. This CDR3 has 17 residues. Germline-derived CDR1 and CDR2 are LGHNT and FRNRAP. Trimming cost V 6 bases and J 3 bases; bases outside gene matches: 14.

The chain has TRBV21-1 and TRBJ2-2; TRBD2, the D gene given by the table, was not confirmed from the DNA. TRBV21-1 is deemed a pseudogene. This CDR3 has 19 residues. The CDR3 loop reads CASSKGTRGGAKNTGELFF. The CDR3 DNA is TGTGCCAGCAGCAAAGGAACTCGCGGGGGGGCCAAGAACACCGGGGAGCTGTTTTTT.

The chain recombines TRBV19 with TRBJ2-3; possibly TRBD2 for D (5 bases). The CDR3 contains 16 residues. Trimming removed 7 bases at V and 0 bases at J, with 17 bases between. In germline, CDR1 is LNHDA, CDR2 SQIVND (reference sequence). The CDR3 bases are TGTGCCAGTACCCGTCGAGGGTTGGCTAGCACAGATACGCAGTATTTT. This encodes CASTRRGLASTDTQYF.

This sequence joins TRBV28 and TRBJ1-2; 7 bases align to TRBD1. After removal of 7 bases from V and 6 bases from J, the junction contained 17 bases not matched to a gene. Germline V gene sequence: CDR1 MDHEN, CDR2 SYDVKM. The length of the CDR3 is 16 residues. CDR3 in amino acids: CASTSTGTGAGDGYTF. The CDR3 region has the DNA TGTGCCAGCACCTCCACCGGCACAGGGGCTGGAGATGGCTACACCTTC.

This clone was recorded once. The V and J genes are TRBV12-3 or TRBV12-4 and TRBJ1-3, with D unclear. The CDR3 consists of 13 residues. V dropped 3 bases and J dropped 0 bases, with 3 bases sitting between them. DNA of the CDR3: TGTGCCAGCAGTTTTATCTCTGGAAACACCATATATTTT. Its translation: CASSFISGNTIYF.